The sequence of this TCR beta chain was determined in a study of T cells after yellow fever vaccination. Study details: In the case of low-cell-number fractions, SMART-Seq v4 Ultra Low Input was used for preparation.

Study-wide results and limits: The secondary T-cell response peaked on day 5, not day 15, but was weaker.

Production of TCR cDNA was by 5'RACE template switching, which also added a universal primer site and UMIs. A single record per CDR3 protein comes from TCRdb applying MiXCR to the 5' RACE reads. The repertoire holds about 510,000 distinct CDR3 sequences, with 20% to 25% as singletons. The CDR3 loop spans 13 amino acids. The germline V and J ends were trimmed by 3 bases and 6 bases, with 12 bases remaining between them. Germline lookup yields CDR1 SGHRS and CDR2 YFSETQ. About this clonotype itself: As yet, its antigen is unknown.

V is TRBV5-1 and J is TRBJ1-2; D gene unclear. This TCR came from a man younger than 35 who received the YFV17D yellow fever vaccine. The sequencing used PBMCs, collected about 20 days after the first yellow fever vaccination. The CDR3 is CASSSAAWDGYTF. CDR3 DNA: TGCGCCAGCAGCTCGGCCGCGTGGGATGGCTACACCTTC.